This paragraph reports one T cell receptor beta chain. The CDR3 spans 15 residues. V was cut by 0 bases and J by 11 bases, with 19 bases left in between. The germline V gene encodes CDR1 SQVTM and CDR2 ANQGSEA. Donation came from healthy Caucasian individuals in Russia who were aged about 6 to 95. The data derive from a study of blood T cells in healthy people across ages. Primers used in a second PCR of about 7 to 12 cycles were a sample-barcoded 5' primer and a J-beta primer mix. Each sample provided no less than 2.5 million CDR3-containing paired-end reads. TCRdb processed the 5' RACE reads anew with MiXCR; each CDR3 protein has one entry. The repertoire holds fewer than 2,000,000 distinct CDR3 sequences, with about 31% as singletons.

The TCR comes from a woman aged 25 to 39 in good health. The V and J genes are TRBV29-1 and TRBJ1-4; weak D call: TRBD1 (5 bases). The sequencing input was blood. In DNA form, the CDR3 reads TGCAGCGTTGAAGATCACGGGACCCCCTTCGGGAAACTGTTTTTT. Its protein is CSVEDHGTPFGKLFF.